The present T cell receptor (beta chain) was sequenced within a study of control samples from healthy donors and cancer patients. The data were produced by immunoSEQ multiplex PCR, yet TCRdb's version contains in-frame clones alone and is incomplete. Of roughly 170,000 clones in the sample, 90% to 95% were seen once. There are 16 residues in the CDR3. The junction had 8 bases not matched to a gene; V was cut back by 1 base and J by 5 bases. Germline CDR1 and CDR2: MNHEY and SMNVEV (reference sequence). The sequencing input was blood. This TCR was recovered from a woman younger than 30 in good health. The V gene is TRBV27, the J gene TRBJ2-7, with TRBD1 matching 10 bases. CDR3 loop: CASSLYPGTGDDEQYF. The CDR3 DNA reads TGTGCCAGCAGTTTATATCCCGGGACAGGGGACGACGAGCAGTACTTC.